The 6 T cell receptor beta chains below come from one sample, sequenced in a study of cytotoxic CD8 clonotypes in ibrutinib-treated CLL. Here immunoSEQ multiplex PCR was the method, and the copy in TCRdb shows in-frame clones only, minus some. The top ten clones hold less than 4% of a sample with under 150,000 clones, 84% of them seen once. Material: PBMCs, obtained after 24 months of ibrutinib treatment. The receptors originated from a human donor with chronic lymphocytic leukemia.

CDR3: CASRDSSTDTQYF. CDR3 coding DNA: TGTGCCAGCAGGGACAGCAGCACAGATACGCAGTATTTT. The V call is TRBV6-1, the J call TRBJ2-3; tentative D call: TRBD1 (6 bases). Germline V CDR1 and CDR2: MNHNS, SASEGT. V lost 6 bases and J 0 bases, leaving 7 bases between the germline ends. CDR3 length equals 13 residues.

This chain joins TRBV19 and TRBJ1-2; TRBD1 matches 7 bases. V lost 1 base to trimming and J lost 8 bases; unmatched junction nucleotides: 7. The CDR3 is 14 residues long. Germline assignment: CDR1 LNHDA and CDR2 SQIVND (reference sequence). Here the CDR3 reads CASSIGGTVNGYTF. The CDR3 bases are TGTGCCAGTAGTATAGGAGGGACAGTGAACGGCTACACCTTC.

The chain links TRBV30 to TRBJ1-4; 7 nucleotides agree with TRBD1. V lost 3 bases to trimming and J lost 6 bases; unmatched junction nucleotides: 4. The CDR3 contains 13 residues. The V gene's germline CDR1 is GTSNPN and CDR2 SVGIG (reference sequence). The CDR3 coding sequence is TGTGCCTGGAGCCAGGGGACAGATGAAAAACTGTTTTTT. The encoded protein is CAWSQGTDEKLFF.

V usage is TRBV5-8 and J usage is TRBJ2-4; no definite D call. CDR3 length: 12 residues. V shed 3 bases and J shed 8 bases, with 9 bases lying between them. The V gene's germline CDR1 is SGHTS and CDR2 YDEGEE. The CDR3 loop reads CASSSVRYIQYF. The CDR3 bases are TGTGCCAGCAGCTCCGTTAGGTACATTCAGTACTTC.

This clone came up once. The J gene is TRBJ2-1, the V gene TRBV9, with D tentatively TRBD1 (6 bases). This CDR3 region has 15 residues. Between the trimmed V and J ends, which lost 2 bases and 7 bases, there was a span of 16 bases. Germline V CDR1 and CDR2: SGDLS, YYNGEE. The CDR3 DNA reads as TGTGCCAGCAGCGTCCTACAGGGTGCCGTAAATGAGCAGTTCTTC. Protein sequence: CASSVLQGAVNEQFF.

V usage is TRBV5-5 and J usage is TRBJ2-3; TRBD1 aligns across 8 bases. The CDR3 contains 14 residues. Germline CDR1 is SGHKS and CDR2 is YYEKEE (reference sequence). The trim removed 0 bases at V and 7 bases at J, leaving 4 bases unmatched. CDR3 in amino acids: CASSLGQGRNTQYF. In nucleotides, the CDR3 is TGTGCCAGCAGCTTGGGACAGGGGAGAAATACGCAGTATTTT.